This TCR beta chain comes out of a study of technical replicates of blood from a few donors. The protocol was immunoSEQ multiplex PCR, while the TCRdb copy is restricted to in-frame clones and leaves out a portion. The table has 60,000 or so clones, 85% to 90% seen once; the top ten hold about 5%. Germline V lookup: CDR1 LNHDA, CDR2 SQIVND (reference sequence). The CDR3 length is 16 residues. V shed 4 bases and J 2 bases; nucleotides not matched to a gene: 7. The TCR comes from a human donor in good health. Some clones in this sample may be carry-over from other donors' samples. The chain carries TRBV19 and TRBJ2-2, with 7 bases aligning to TRBD2. The sequencing sample was made of PBMCs. CDR3 sequence reads: CASSTASGANTGELFF. CDR3 DNA sequence: TGTGCCAGTAGTACAGCTAGCGGAGCCAACACCGGGGAGCTGTTTTTT.